This T cell receptor beta chain emerged from a study of CD4+ T cells in melanoma. Study-wide results and limits: Neoantigen-specific CD4+ T cells in melanoma reportedly had diverse differentiation states.

This CDR3 is 13 amino acids long. Trimming cost V 2 bases and J 10 bases, with 11 bases left between them. CDR1 is SGHTA, CDR2 FQGNSA, per germline. The protocol was immunoSEQ multiplex PCR, while the TCRdb copy is restricted to in-frame clones and leaves out a portion. The sample holds approximately 14,000 clones, 68% seen once. Comments on this clone: Its specificity is not known.

The chain couples TRBV7-2 to TRBJ1-4; no definite D call. This clonotype was sampled from a human donor with melanoma. Sequences were obtained from cells from a culture (not recorded whether cultured in vitro). The CDR3 DNA is TGTGCCAGCAGCTTATCCCCCACGGGAAAACTGTTTTTT. Amino acids: CASSLSPTGKLFF.